This T cell receptor beta chain is from a study of blood T cell repertoires in COVID-19 (dated by TCRdb to 2020 to 2021). About the investigation overall: For ImmuneRACE Cohort 3, a participant was defined as recovered based on two consecutive negative NP/OP PCR tests, clearance by a healthcare professional, or resolution of symptoms. Samples from collaborators originated in the United States, Italy and Spain and spanned both the acute and convalescent phases of COVID-19. The material from the prospective study consisted of cDNA or gDNA derived from T cells, B-cell-depleted T cells, or PBMCs. Deeply sampled blood TCRbeta repertoires from subjects exposed to, actively infected with, or recovered from COVID-19 were included in the dataset. The repertoires were released in a freely available public database meant as a resource for research on the immune response to SARS-CoV-2. Samples were obtained from the ongoing ImmuneRACE study (first 160 participants) and from about 1,300 subjects provided by 6 global collaborators. The sample metadata nearly always contained a de-identified subject ID, COVID-19 status, age in years and sex. Where HLA class I and class II types were available, the types were taken from metadata supplied by the sample provider, not from assay-based typing.

About this clone: Its antigen is unknown. No base-level quality is on record; no much larger clone is a single base apart.

TCRbeta CDR3 regions were amplified from genomic DNA by means of the immunoSEQ Assay, a bias-controlled multiplex PCR. In the source study's methods: The number of nucleated cells in each sample was estimated by amplification of reference gene primers within the assay. To quantify the absolute abundance of each unique TCRbeta CDR3 rearrangement, sequence reads were collapsed and filtered. For each sample, productive Simpson clonality was calculated by taking the square root of Simpson's diversity index across productive rearrangements. The immuneACCESS repertoire file appears here via TCRdb, limited to in-frame rearrangements. These files lack a portion of the clones; in checked studies, under half of the deficit traces to unresolved V genes, and the cause of the others is not known. The V and J calls and clone size were taken over from that table, and D and trimming were inferred from the DNA. The sample table holds about 360,000 clones, of which approximately 87% were seen once. Jointly, the top ten make up roughly 2% of the sample.

Enrolling through a virtual design, the prospective study's participants ranged in age from roughly 18 to 95 years and lived across 24 United States geographic areas. In the prospective study, cohorts were assigned on the basis of participant-reported clinical history obtained from a screening survey and a study questionnaire. In the prospective study, mobile phlebotomists collected whole blood, serum and a nasopharyngeal or oropharyngeal swab from each participant. Over a roughly 2-month period, participants in the prospective study had the option of providing additional blood draws and questionnaires. Blood samples from the prospective study were shipped frozen or at room temperature prior to DNA extraction. The CDR1 and CDR2 encoded by the germline V gene are MGHDK and SYGVNS. A distance of 5 bases separates the germline ends of V and J, which lose 5 bases and 3 bases respectively. The CDR3 spans 12 residues, from the cysteine through the phenylalanine. The DNA shown is the 36-base CDR3, in frame from base 1.

On the study overall, not on this receptor specifically: Clinical and demographic metadata were provided uncurated, with the amount varying by source and participant.

Recombination linked TRBV25-1 to TRBJ2-4, with the D gene not clear enough to name. The sequenced sample consisted of PBMCs or T cells enriched from blood (not recorded which). The sequence came from a middle-aged man in a cohort exposed to, infected with or recovered from COVID-19 (not recorded which). The CDR3 region reads CASSTGKNIQYF. Read as DNA, the sequence is TGTGCCAGCAGTACCGGCAAAAACATTCAGTACTTC.